These 6 T cell receptor beta chains were sequenced from one sample in a study of blood T cell repertoires in COVID-19. The table came from immunoSEQ multiplex PCR; TCRdb's copy has only in-frame clones and leaves some out. The sample contains 150,000 to 200,000 clones, around 89% of which appear only once. The sequencing input was PBMCs or T cells enriched from blood (not recorded which). The receptor source for this set is a woman aged 45-65 years who had recovered from COVID-19.

The rearrangement links TRBV6-4 to TRBJ2-1; TRBD1 aligns across 9 bases. V dropped 0 bases and J dropped 3; count of bases not matched to a gene: 0. This CDR3 spans 15 amino acids. The germline CDR1 and CDR2 sequences are MRHNA and SNTAGT. The CDR3 DNA reads as TGTGCCAGCAGTGACTCGACAGGGGGCTACAATGAGCAGTTCTTC. Encoded protein: CASSDSTGGYNEQFF.

The chain uses TRBV15 and TRBJ1-4; D might be TRBD1 (5 bases). This CDR3 region has 13 residues. Trimming removed 1 base at V and 11 bases at J, with 11 bases between. CDR1 LNHNV and CDR2 YYDKDF come from the germline V gene (reference sequence). The DNA of the CDR3 is TGTGCCACCAGCAGAGCCCCGGGGGGGAAACTGTTTTTT. It yields the protein CATSRAPGGKLFF.

In this sample, this clone turned up once. This chain connects TRBV7-2 to TRBJ2-2; maybe TRBD2 (6 bases). The CDR3 contains 13 residues. Trimming stripped 7 bases from V and 4 bases from J, with 10 bases between. From germline, CDR1 is SGHTA and CDR2 FQGNSA. The chain's CDR3 is CASTGTFTGELFF. In DNA, the CDR3 is TGTGCCAGCACCGGGACTTTCACCGGGGAGCTGTTTTTT.

The chain joins TRBV5-1 to TRBJ2-1, with TRBD1 identical over 8 bases. This CDR3 is built from 16 residues. Trimming took 1 base from V and 3 from J; bases not matched to a gene: 6. Per the germline V gene, CDR1 is SGHRS and CDR2 is YFSETQ. CDR3 sequence reads: CASSLQTGTGYNEQFF. The CDR3, as DNA: TGCGCCAGCAGCTTGCAAACCGGGACAGGCTACAATGAGCAGTTCTTC.

V gene TRBV18 combines with J gene TRBJ1-1, with D perhaps TRBD1 (5 bases). The CDR3 spans 11 residues. Trimming pared 5 bases from V and 7 bases from J, leaving 8 bases between. CDR1 is KGHSH and CDR2 is LQKENI in the germline V gene. The DNA of the CDR3 is TGTGCCAGCTCAAAGGACATTGAAGCTTTCTTT. Translated: CASSKDIEAFF.

The chain has TRBV5-6 and TRBJ2-1; TRBD2 matches 16 bases. Germline values: CDR1 SGHDT, CDR2 YYEEEE. The CDR3 has 18 amino acids. Germline trimming cut 0 bases from V and 9 bases from J; bases unmatched to any gene: 9. The CDR3 DNA reads as TGTGCCAGCAGCTTGGAGGGACTAGCGGGGGGGACCACCGGTGAGCAGTTCTTC. Protein: CASSLEGLAGGTTGEQFF.